The clone carrying this T cell receptor beta chain has at least ten counts. Its antigen is undetermined. The investigators amplified TCR beta CDR3 regions from RNA transcripts. When the TCR CDR3 underwent first-round RT-PCR, the HTBI primer set was used. TCRdb analysed the multiplex PCR reads with MiXCR anew, one entry per CDR3 protein. The data hold hundreds of thousands of distinct CDR3 sequences, with around 14% observed a single time. The data are from a study of T cells in Graves' hyperthyroidism and ophthalmopathy. Study outcomes and limitations: Among clonotypes expanded in thyroid above 0.001, most were also found in blood.

Hyperthyroidism was newly diagnosed in patients aged 18 to 65 (duration under 2 months). Used for diagnoses were clinical symptoms, serum thyroxine and TRAb, thyroid ultrasound and orbital computed tomography. The CDR3 sequence is 15 residues long. In germline, CDR1 is ENHRY, CDR2 SYGVKD. The trim removed 4 bases at V and 4 bases at J, leaving 7 bases unmatched. The receptor comes from a woman aged 18 to 35 with Graves' hyperthyroidism that later progressed to Graves' ophthalmopathy. Sequencing used blood. The J gene is TRBJ2-7, the V gene TRBV10-3, with TRBD1 identical over 10 bases. The CDR3 DNA reads TGTGCCATCAGTGGGAGACAGGGGGCCGTTTACGAGCAGTACTTC. Protein sequence: CAISGRQGAVYEQYF.